The 27 T cell receptor beta chains below come from one sample, sequenced in a study of cytomegalovirus exposure and HLA in healthy donors. Primers: 60 Vbeta forward and 13 Jbeta reverse. Using immunoSEQ multiplex PCR, the repertoire was profiled, and TCRdb retains in-frame clones only, with some absent. The profile covers about 160,000 clones, with roughly 73% appearing a single time and under 1.5% taken by the ten largest. The sample was PBMCs. All receptors come from a woman in her 30s in good health and CMV-seronegative.

The CDR3 coding sequence is TGTGCCAGCAGCCTGAGGGACAGGGACACTGAAGCTTTCTTT. Translated, it gives CASSLRDRDTEAFF. The J gene is TRBJ1-1, the V gene TRBV27, with TRBD1 identical over 9 bases. V lost 6 bases to trimming and J lost 3 bases; unmatched junction nucleotides: 5. Germline-derived CDR1 and CDR2 are MNHEY and SMNVEV (reference sequence). This CDR3 region has 14 residues.

The chain carries TRBV19 and TRBJ2-3; 8 bases line up with TRBD2. Germline lookup yields CDR1 LNHDA and CDR2 SQIVND (reference sequence). After removal of 6 bases from V and 1 base from J, the junction contained 12 bases not matched to a gene. The CDR3 spans 17 residues. CDR3 bases: TGTGCCAGTAGACCACGATTGGGAGCGGGGGGCACAGATACGCAGTATTTT. This sequence encodes CASRPRLGAGGTDTQYF.

V usage is TRBV5-6 and J usage is TRBJ2-3; D remains unclear. Trimming took off 0 bases at V and 2 bases at J, with 10 bases between the two ends. This CDR3 has 15 residues. Germline V CDR1 and CDR2: SGHDT, YYEEEE. In DNA, the CDR3 is TGTGCCAGCAGCTTGGTCCGAGGCCCCACAGATACGCAGTATTTT. Residues: CASSLVRGPTDTQYF.

The chain couples TRBV2 to TRBJ2-3, with TRBD2 matching over 10 bases. The CDR3 covers 15 residues. J lost 4 bases, V lost 11 bases, and 12 bases had no gene match. Germline assignment: CDR1 SNHLY and CDR2 FYNNEI. The CDR3 region has the DNA TGTGCCGGAACTCTAGCGGGGGACTCCTCAGATACGCAGTATTTT. It specifies CAGTLAGDSSDTQYF.

The rearrangement links TRBV29-1 to TRBJ1-2; 11 bases align to TRBD1. CDR1 SQVTM and CDR2 ANQGSEA come from the germline V gene. The J segment lost 6 bases and the V segment lost 3 bases, leaving 12 bases of the junction unmatched. The CDR3 runs to 16 residues. CDR3 nucleotides: TGCAGCGTTGACGCGGGACAGGGGGGCATCCTGAATGGCTACACCTTC. Translation gives CSVDAGQGGILNGYTF. Looking up the rest from reference TRBV29-1 and TRBJ1-2 gives the full variable domain: SAVISQKPSRDICQRGTSLTIQCQVDSQVTMMFWYRQQPGQSLTLIATANQGSEATYESGFVIDKFPISRPNLTFSTLTVSNMSPEDSSIYLCSVDAGQGGILNGYTFGSGTRLTVV.

The chain is built from TRBV10-3 and TRBJ2-5; the match to TRBD2 covers 7 bases. Germline values: CDR1 ENHRY, CDR2 SYGVKD. CDR3 length: 15 amino acids. V trimming: 3 bases; J trimming: 2 bases; junction bases outside the gene matches: 6. CDR3 DNA: TGTGCCATCAGTGATACCCTAGCGGCTCAAGAGACCCAGTACTTC. It encodes CAISDTLAAQETQYF.

The chain joins TRBV5-8 to TRBJ1-4; TRBD1 is a possible D gene (6 bases). This CDR3 region has 14 residues. Trimming took off 4 bases at V and 14 bases at J, with 21 bases between the two ends. CDR1 and CDR2 from the germline V gene are SGHTS and YDEGEE. The CDR3 sequence is CASSPRDNELHLFF. DNA for the CDR3: TGTGCCAGCAGCCCACGGGACAACGAACTTCACCTGTTTTTT.

The chain joins TRBV9 to TRBJ2-1; D possibly corresponds to TRBD1 (5 bases). This CDR3 has 14 amino acids. Per the germline V gene, CDR1 is SGDLS and CDR2 is YYNGEE. The V end was cut by 2 bases, the J end by 5 bases, with 11 bases between. Here the CDR3 DNA reads TGTGCCAGCAGCGTCGACAGATTCGACAATGAGCAGTTCTTC. Translation gives CASSVDRFDNEQFF.

The rearrangement links TRBV7-9 to TRBJ1-1; D is ambiguous. This CDR3 has 14 residues. Germline CDR1 is SEHNR and CDR2 is FQNEAQ (reference sequence). V was trimmed by 7 bases and J by 6 bases, leaving 18 bases between them. The CDR3 nucleotides are TGTGCCAGCAAACCCAAACGGGTGGATGCTGAAGCTTTCTTT. Translating gives CASKPKRVDAEAFF.

The chain joins TRBV10-1 to TRBJ2-7; TRBD1 is a possible D gene (5 bases). CDR3 size: 16 residues. The V gene lost 4 bases and the J gene lost 3 bases, with 19 bases spanning the gap. CDR1 and CDR2 (germline): WNHNN, SYGVQD (reference sequence). DNA for the CDR3: TGCGCCAGCAGTGTCAGGCCGGATGAAACAGGCTACGAGCAGTACTTC. Translated: CASSVRPDETGYEQYF.

V gene TRBV7-2 combines with J gene TRBJ2-3; possibly TRBD2 for D (5 bases). The CDR3 has 15 residues. CDR1 is SGHTA, CDR2 FQGNSA, per germline. V lost 1 base and J 2 bases, leaving 10 bases between the germline ends. The CDR3 nucleotides are TGTGCCAGCAGCTTAGTCGGGGTTATCACAGATACGCAGTATTTT. It encodes CASSLVGVITDTQYF. The variable domain in full, with the rest retrieved from reference TRBV7-2 and TRBJ2-3, is GAGVSQSPSNKVTEKGKDVELRCDPISGHTALYWYRQSLGQGLEFLIYFQGNSAPDKSGLPSDRFSAERTGGSVSTLTIQRTQQEDSAVYLCASSLVGVITDTQYFGPGTRLTVL.

The chain carries TRBV6-5 and TRBJ1-5, with 8 bases lining up with TRBD1. Unmatched junction bases numbered 3, after V lost 6 bases and J lost 2 bases. CDR3 size: 14 residues. Germline CDR1 and CDR2: MNHEY and SVGAGI. For the CDR3, the DNA is TGTGCCAGCAGCCGGGGACAGGGCAATCAGCCCCAGCATTTT. Amino acids: CASSRGQGNQPQHF.

The gene calls are TRBV29-1 and TRBJ2-1; 14 positions agree with TRBD2. The germline gives CDR1 SQVTM, CDR2 ANQGSEA. This CDR3 has 13 amino acids. V shed 1 base and J 14 bases; nucleotides not matched to a gene: 4. CDR3 residues: CSVEGLAGGREFF. The DNA for the CDR3 is TGCAGCGTTGAAGGACTAGCGGGGGGGCGTGAGTTCTTC.

This chain joins TRBV5-1 and TRBJ1-1; unclear D gene. This CDR3 region has 13 residues. Germline lookup yields CDR1 SGHRS and CDR2 YFSETQ. With 1 base removed from V and 1 base from J, the gap between germline ends came to 5 bases. Here the CDR3 reads CASSLLQNTEAFF. The DNA of the CDR3 is TGCGCCAGCAGCTTGTTACAGAACACTGAAGCTTTCTTT.

The chain is built from TRBV30 and TRBJ2-3, with D possibly matching TRBD2 (5 bases). Between the trimmed V and J ends, which lost 7 bases and 6 bases, there was a span of 20 bases. The germline CDR1 and CDR2 sequences are GTSNPN and SVGIG (reference sequence). The CDR3 extends over 14 amino acids. The CDR3 protein is CASSRGTLEDTQYF. The CDR3 region has the DNA TGTGCCTCCTCCCGGGGTACCCTCGAGGATACGCAGTATTTT.

The chain joins TRBV6-5 to TRBJ1-5, with no clear D. CDR3 length equals 15 residues. V dropped 6 bases and J dropped 0 bases, with 12 bases sitting between them. Germline loops: CDR1 MNHEY, CDR2 SVGAGI. The CDR3 reads CASRRDTYSNQPQHF. In DNA, the CDR3 is TGTGCCAGCAGACGAGACACGTATAGCAATCAGCCCCAGCATTTT.

This chain uses TRBV4-1 with TRBJ2-7, with no clear D. Germline CDR1 and CDR2: MGHRA and YSYEKL. This CDR3 comprises 12 residues. Trimming left V 0 bases short and J 4 bases short, with 4 bases between. CDR3 in amino acids: CASSQDSYEQYF. CDR3 nucleotide sequence: TGCGCCAGCAGCCAAGACAGTTACGAGCAGTACTTC.

The genes are TRBV7-5 and TRBJ2-7; the D call of TRBD1 is as the table states it, not checked on the DNA. TRBV7-5 is given as a pseudogene. This CDR3 spans 13 amino acids. This CDR3 reads CVRSTLGRYEQYF. The CDR3 coding sequence is TGTGTCAGAAGCACCCTTGGCCGATACGAGCAGTACTTC.

The J gene is TRBJ2-5, the V gene TRBV5-1; 7 bases match TRBD1. Per germline, CDR1 SGHRS and CDR2 YFSETQ. The CDR3 is 17 amino acids. After removal of 0 bases from V and 2 bases from J, the junction contained 10 bases not matched to a gene. CDR3: CASSLEGAGTPQETQYF. CDR3 nucleotides: TGCGCCAGCAGCTTGGAGGGGGCGGGTACTCCACAAGAGACCCAGTACTTC. The variable domain in full, with the rest retrieved from reference TRBV5-1 and TRBJ2-5, is KAGVTQTPRYLIKTRGQQVTLSCSPISGHRSVSWYQQTPGQGLQFLFEYFSETQRNKGNFPGRFSGRQFSNSRSEMNVSTLELGDSALYLCASSLEGAGTPQETQYFGPGTRLLVL.

V gene TRBV5-6 combines with J gene TRBJ1-2; D uncertain. V was cut by 1 base and J by 2 bases, with 6 bases left in between. Germline lookup yields CDR1 SGHDT and CDR2 YYEEEE. This CDR3 is 13 amino acids long. In DNA form, the CDR3 reads TGTGCCAGCAGCTTGAACAGCAACTATGGCTACACCTTC. Amino acids: CASSLNSNYGYTF.

V is TRBV6-1 and J is TRBJ1-2; D gene uncertain. Germline V gene sequence: CDR1 MNHNS, CDR2 SASEGT. The CDR3 spans 13 residues. V lost 4 bases and J lost 3, with 9 bases in between. CDR3 amino acids: CASSADGDYGYTF. CDR3 in DNA: TGTGCCAGCAGTGCGGACGGGGACTATGGCTACACCTTC.

The V gene is TRBV27, the J gene TRBJ2-2; D may be TRBD2 (6 bases). Germline CDR1 MNHEY, CDR2 SMNVEV (reference sequence). This CDR3 has 17 residues. With 2 bases removed from V and 8 bases from J, the gap between germline ends came to 21 bases. This CDR3 is CASSLSPRPGERGELFF. The CDR3 DNA is TGTGCCAGCAGTTTAAGCCCCAGACCGGGGGAGAGGGGGGAGCTGTTTTTT.

This clone was seen once. The chain uses TRBV19 and TRBJ1-5; D is unclear. Germline V gene data show CDR1 as LNHDA and CDR2 as SQIVND (reference sequence). With 0 bases removed from V and 0 bases from J, the gap between germline ends came to 15 bases. This CDR3 contains 18 residues. CDR3 protein: CASSIDGVSGNSNQPQHF. DNA for the CDR3: TGTGCCAGTAGTATAGATGGAGTCTCTGGCAATAGCAATCAGCCCCAGCATTTT.

This chain uses TRBV30 with TRBJ2-6; TRBD1 agrees at 10 bases. This CDR3 region has 18 residues. Germline CDR1 reads GTSNPN; CDR2 reads SVGIG (reference sequence). V shed 2 bases and J 2 bases; nucleotides not matched to a gene: 9. This CDR3 reads CAWSLRDRGRPGANVLTF. The CDR3 DNA follows: TGTGCCTGGAGTCTCCGGGACAGGGGTCGTCCTGGGGCCAACGTCCTGACTTTC.

The rearrangement links TRBV2 to TRBJ1-1; a possible D gene is TRBD1 (6 bases). The germline CDR1 and CDR2 sequences are SNHLY and FYNNEI. This CDR3 spans 13 amino acids. V was cut by 1 base and J by 7 bases, with 10 bases left in between. CDR3 sequence reads: CASSEERTVEAFF. For the CDR3, the DNA is TGTGCCAGCAGTGAAGAGAGGACAGTTGAAGCTTTCTTT.

This clone appeared a single time. The gene calls are TRBV7-9 and TRBJ2-1, with a tentative D call TRBD2 (5 bases). Germline lookup yields CDR1 SEHNR and CDR2 FQNEAQ (reference sequence). Trimming left V 5 bases short and J 4 bases short, with 9 bases between. The CDR3 is made up of 13 amino acids. CDR3 sequence (DNA): TGTGCCAGCAGCCCTGACTATTACAATGAGCAGTTCTTC. Residues: CASSPDYYNEQFF.

The CDR3 spells CASSPLRVQNTEAFF. The DNA of the CDR3 is TGTGCCAGCTCTCCCCTGAGGGTCCAGAACACTGAAGCTTTCTTT. The chain combines TRBV18 with TRBJ1-1; D gene ambiguous. From germline, CDR1 is KGHSH and CDR2 LQKENI. The length of the CDR3 is 15 residues. Trimming took 6 bases from V and 1 from J, leaving 15 bases between them.